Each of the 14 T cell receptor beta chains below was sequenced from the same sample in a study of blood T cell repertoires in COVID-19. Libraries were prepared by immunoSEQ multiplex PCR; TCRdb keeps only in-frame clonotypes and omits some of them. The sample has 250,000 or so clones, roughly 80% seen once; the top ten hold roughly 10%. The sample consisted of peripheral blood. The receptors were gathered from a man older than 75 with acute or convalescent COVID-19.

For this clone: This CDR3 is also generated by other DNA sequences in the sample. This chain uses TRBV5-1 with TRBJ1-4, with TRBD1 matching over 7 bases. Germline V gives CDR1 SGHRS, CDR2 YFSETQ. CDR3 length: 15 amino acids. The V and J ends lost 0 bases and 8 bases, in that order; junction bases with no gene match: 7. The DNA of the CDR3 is TGCGCCAGCAGCTTGGGAGGGACAGTCGACGAAAAACTGTTTTTT. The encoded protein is CASSLGGTVDEKLFF. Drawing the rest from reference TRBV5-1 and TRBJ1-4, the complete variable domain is KAGVTQTPRYLIKTRGQQVTLSCSPISGHRSVSWYQQTPGQGLQFLFEYFSETQRNKGNFPGRFSGRQFSNSRSEMNVSTLELGDSALYLCASSLGGTVDEKLFFGSGTQLSVL.

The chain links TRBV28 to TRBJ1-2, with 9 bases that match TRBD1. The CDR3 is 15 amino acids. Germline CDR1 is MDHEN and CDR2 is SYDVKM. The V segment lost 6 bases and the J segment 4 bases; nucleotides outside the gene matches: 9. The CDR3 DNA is TGTGCCAGCAGGGCTACGGGACAGGGCCTCTATGGCTACACCTTC. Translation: CASRATGQGLYGYTF.

The DNA for the CDR3 is TGTGCCAGCAGCTTAAGGCAGGGGTTAAGGGAAAAACTGTTTTTT. Encoded protein: CASSLRQGLREKLFF. The chain joins TRBV7-2 to TRBJ1-4; TRBD1 is a possible D gene (6 bases). CDR1 is SGHTA, CDR2 FQGNSA, per germline. The ends were cut back, 2 bases at V and 8 bases at J, with 15 bases in the middle. The length of the CDR3 is 15 residues.

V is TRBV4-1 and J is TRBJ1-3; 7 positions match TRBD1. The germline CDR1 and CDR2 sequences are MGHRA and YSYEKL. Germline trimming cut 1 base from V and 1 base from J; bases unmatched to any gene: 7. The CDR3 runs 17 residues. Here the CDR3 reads CASSQVKGQPSGNTIYF. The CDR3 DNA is TGCGCCAGCAGCCAAGTTAAGGGACAGCCGTCTGGAAACACCATATATTTT.

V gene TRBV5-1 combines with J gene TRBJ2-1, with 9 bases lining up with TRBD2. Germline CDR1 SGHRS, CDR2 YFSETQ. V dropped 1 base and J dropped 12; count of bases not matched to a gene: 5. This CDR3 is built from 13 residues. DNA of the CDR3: TGCGCCAGCAGCTTGACTAGCGGGCTTAGGCAGTTCTTC. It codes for CASSLTSGLRQFF.

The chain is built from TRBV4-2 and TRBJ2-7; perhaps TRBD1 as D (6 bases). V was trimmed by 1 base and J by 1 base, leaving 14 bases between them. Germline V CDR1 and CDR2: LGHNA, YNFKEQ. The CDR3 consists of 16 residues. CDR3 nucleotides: TGTGCCAGCAGCCAAGGTTACGGAAGGGGGTCCTACGAGCAGTACTTC. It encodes CASSQGYGRGSYEQYF.

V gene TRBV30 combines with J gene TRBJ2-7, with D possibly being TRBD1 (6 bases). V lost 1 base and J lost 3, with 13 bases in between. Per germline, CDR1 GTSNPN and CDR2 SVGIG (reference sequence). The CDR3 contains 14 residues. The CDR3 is CAWSAQTGRYEQYF. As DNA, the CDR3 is TGTGCCTGGAGTGCACAGACAGGACGCTACGAGCAGTACTTC. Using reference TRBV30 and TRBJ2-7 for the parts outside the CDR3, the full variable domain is SQTIHQWPATLVQPVGSPLSLECTVEGTSNPNLYWYRQAAGRGLQLLFYSVGIGQISSEVPQNLSASRPQDRQFILSSKKLLLSDSGFYLCAWSAQTGRYEQYFGPGTRLTVT.

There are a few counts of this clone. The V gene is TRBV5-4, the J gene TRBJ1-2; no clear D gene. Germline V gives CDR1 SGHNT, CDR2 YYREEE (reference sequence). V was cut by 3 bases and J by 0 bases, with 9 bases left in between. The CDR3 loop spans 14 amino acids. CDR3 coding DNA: TGTGCCAGCAGCTCCGGCGGAACTAACTATGGCTACACCTTC. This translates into CASSSGGTNYGYTF.

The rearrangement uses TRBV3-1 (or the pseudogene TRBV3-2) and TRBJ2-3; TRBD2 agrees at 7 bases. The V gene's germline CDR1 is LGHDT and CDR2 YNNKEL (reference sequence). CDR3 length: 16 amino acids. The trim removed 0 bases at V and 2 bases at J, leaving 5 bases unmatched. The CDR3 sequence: CASSQDGLVYTDTQYF. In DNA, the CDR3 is TGTGCCAGCAGCCAAGATGGACTAGTCTACACAGATACGCAGTATTTT.

Here the CDR3 reads CASTRRGAGYNEQFF. The CDR3 nucleotides are TGTGCCAGCACTAGACGGGGGGCGGGGTACAATGAGCAGTTCTTC. The chain couples TRBV28 to TRBJ2-1, with D possibly TRBD2 on 7 matching bases. This CDR3 comprises 15 residues. Germline V gene sequence: CDR1 MDHEN, CDR2 SYDVKM. Trimming took off 7 bases at V and 4 bases at J, with 17 bases between the two ends.

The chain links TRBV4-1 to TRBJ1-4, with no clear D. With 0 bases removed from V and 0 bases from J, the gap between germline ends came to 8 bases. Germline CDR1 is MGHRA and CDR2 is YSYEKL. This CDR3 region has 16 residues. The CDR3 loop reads CASSQDLGATNEKLFF. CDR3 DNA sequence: TGCGCCAGCAGCCAAGATCTCGGGGCAACTAATGAAAAACTGTTTTTT.

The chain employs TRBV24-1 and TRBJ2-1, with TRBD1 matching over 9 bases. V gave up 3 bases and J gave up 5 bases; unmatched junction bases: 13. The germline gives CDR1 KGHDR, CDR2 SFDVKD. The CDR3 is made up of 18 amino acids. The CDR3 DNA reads TGTGCCACCAGTGATCCGGGACAGGGTGCAAGAAGGAACAATGAGCAGTTCTTC. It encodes CATSDPGQGARRNNEQFF.

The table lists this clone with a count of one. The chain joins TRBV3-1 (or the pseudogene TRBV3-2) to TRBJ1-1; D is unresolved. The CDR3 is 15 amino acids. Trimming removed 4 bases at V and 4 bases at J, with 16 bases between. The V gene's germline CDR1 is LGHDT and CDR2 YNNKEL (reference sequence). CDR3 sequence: CASSPQRTRGTEAFF. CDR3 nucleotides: TGTGCCAGCAGCCCCCAACGTACACGAGGCACTGAAGCTTTCTTT.

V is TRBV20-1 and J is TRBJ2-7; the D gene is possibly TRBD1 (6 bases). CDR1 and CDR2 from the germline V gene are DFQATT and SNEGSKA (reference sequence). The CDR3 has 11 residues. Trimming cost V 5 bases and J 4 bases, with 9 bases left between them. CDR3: CSALTGYEQYF. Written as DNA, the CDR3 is TGCAGTGCTTTGACAGGTTACGAGCAGTACTTC.